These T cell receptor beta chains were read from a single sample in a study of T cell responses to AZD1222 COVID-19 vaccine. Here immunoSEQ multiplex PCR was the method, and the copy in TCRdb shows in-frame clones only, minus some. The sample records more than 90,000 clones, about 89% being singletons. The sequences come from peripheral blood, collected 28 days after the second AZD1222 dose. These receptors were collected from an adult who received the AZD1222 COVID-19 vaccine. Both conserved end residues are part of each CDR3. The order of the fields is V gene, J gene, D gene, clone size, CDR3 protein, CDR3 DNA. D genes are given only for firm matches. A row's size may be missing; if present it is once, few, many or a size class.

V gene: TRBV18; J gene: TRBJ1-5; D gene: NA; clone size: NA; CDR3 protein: CASSPQGNRQGQPQHF; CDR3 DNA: TGTGCCAGCTCACCCCAGGGAAACCGGCAGGGTCAGCCCCAGCATTTT
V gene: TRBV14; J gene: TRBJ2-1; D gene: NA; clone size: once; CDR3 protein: CASNRSRRDDEQFF; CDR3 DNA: TGTGCCAGCAACCGTTCCAGGAGGGACGATGAGCAGTTCTTC
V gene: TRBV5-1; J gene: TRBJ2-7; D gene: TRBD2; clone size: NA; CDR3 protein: CASSLEGTSGSYEQYF; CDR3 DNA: TGCGCCAGCAGCTTGGAGGGGACTAGCGGGTCCTACGAGCAGTACTTC
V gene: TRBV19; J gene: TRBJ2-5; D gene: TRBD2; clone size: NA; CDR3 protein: CASSIVAGEETQYF; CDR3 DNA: TGTGCCAGTAGTATAGTGGCGGGGGAAGAGACCCAGTACTTC
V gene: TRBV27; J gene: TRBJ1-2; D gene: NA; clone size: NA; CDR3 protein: CASSPGEGRVTRPHYGYTF; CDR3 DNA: TGTGCCAGCAGTCCTGGTGAGGGGCGCGTAACTCGGCCCCACTATGGCTACACCTTC
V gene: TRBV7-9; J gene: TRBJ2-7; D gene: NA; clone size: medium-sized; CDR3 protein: CASSGRSYEQYF; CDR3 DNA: TGTGCCAGCAGCGGACGGAGCTACGAGCAGTACTTC
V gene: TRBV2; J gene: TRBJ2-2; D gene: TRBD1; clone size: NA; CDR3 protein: CASLDRVTGELFF; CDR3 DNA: TGTGCCAGCCTGGACAGGGTCACCGGGGAGCTGTTTTTT
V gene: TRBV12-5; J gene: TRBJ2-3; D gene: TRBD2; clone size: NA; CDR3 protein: CASGWPGGAGDTQYF; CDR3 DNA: TGTGCTAGTGGTTGGCCCGGGGGGGCAGGAGATACGCAGTATTTT
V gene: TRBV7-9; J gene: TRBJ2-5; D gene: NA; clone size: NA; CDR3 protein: CASSLGAETQYF; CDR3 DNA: TGTGCCAGCAGCTTAGGGGCAGAGACCCAGTACTTC
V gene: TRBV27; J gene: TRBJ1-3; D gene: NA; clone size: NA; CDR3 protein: CASSLSFSGNTIYF; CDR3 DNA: TGTGCCAGCAGTTTATCGTTCTCTGGAAACACCATATATTTT
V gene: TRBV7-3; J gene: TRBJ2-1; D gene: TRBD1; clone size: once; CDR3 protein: CASSHPDRGRRNEQFF; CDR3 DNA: TGTGCCAGCAGCCACCCGGACAGGGGAAGAAGGAATGAGCAGTTCTTC
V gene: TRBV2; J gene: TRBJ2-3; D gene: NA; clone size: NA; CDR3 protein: CASSELASTDTQYF; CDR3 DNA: TGTGCCAGCAGTGAGCTAGCAAGCACAGATACGCAGTATTTT
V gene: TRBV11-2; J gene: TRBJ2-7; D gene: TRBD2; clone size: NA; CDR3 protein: CASSRGLAGPYEQYF; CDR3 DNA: TGTGCCAGCAGCCGGGGACTAGCGGGTCCCTACGAGCAGTACTTC
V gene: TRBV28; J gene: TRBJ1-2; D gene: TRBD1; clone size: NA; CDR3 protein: CASGSTGGRIGYTF; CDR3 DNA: TGTGCCAGCGGATCGACAGGGGGCCGCATTGGCTACACCTTC
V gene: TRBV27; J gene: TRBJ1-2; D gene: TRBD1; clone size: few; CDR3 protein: CASSLSQGGGYTF; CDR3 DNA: TGTGCCAGCAGTTTATCGCAGGGGGGTGGCTACACCTTC
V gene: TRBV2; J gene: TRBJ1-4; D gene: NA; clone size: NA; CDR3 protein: CASSRRGVTNEKLFF; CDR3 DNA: TGTGCCAGCAGTCGAAGGGGGGTAACTAATGAAAAACTGTTTTTT
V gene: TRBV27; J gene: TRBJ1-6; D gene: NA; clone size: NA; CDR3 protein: CASSFPGSPLHF; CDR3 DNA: TGTGCCAGCAGTTTTCCGGGTTCACCCCTCCACTTT
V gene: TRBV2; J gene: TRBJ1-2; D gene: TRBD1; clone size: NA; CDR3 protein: CASSPTGQGAGYTF; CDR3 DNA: TGTGCCAGCAGCCCAACGGGACAGGGGGCTGGCTACACCTTC
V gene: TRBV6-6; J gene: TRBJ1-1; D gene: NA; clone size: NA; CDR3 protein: CASSNTGGGRTEAFF; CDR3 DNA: TGTGCCAGCAGTAACACCGGGGGGGGCCGGACTGAAGCTTTCTTT
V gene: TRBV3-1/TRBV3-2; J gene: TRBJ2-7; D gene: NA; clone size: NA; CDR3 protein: CASSPGPGSSYEQYF; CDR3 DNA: TGTGCCAGCAGCCCGGGGCCAGGGAGCTCCTACGAGCAGTACTTC
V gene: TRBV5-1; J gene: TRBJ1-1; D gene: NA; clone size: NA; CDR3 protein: CASSLGAAITDTEAFF; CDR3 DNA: TGCGCCAGCAGCTTGGGGGCTGCGATTACGGACACTGAAGCTTTCTTT
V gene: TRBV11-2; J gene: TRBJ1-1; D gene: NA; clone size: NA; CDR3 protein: CASREGMNTEAFF; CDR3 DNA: TGTGCCAGCCGCGAGGGGATGAACACTGAAGCTTTCTTT
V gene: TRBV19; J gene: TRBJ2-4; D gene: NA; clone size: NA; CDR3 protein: CASSKGGVRAKNIQYF; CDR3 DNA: TGTGCCAGTAGTAAGGGGGGAGTGCGAGCCAAAAACATTCAGTACTTC
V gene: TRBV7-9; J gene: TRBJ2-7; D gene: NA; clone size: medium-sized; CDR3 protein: CASRSDYEQYF; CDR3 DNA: TGTGCCAGCAGAAGTGACTACGAGCAGTACTTC
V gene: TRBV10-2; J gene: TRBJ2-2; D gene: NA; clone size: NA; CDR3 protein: CASSDGGLGETGELFF; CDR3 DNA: TGCGCCAGCAGTGATGGCGGCCTTGGAGAAACCGGGGAGCTGTTTTTT
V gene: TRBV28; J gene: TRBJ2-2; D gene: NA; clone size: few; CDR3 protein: CASSPRGSVNTGELFF; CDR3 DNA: TGTGCCAGCAGTCCTCGTGGTAGCGTGAACACCGGGGAGCTGTTTTTT
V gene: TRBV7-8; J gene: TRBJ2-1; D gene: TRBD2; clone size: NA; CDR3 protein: CASSASGLLTEQFF; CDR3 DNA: TGTGCCAGCAGCGCCTCGGGACTACTCACTGAGCAGTTCTTC
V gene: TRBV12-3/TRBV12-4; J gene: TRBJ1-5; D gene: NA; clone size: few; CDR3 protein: CASTTVDNQPQHF; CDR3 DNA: TGTGCCAGCACCACGGTGGACAATCAGCCCCAGCATTTT
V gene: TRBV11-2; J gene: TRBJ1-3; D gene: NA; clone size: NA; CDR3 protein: CASSPSATGGNTIYF; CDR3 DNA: TGTGCCAGCAGCCCATCCGCGACAGGAGGAAACACCATATATTTT
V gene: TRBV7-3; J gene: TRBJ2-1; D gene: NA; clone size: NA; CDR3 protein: CASSFSHTDNEQFF; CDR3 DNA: TGTGCCAGCAGCTTTAGTCACACAGACAATGAGCAGTTCTTC
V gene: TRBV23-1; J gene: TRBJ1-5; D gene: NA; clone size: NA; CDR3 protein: CASSQFFFPGSNQPQHF; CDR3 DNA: TGCGCCAGCAGTCAATTTTTTTTCCCGGGAAGCAATCAGCCCCAGCATTTT
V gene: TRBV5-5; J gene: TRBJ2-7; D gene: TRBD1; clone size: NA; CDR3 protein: CASSPGTGHVYEQYF; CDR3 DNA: TGTGCCAGCAGCCCTGGGACAGGGCATGTCTACGAGCAGTACTTC
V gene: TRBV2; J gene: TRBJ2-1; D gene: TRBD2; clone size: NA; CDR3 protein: CASSDFLAGGRDEQFF; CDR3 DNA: TGTGCCAGCAGTGACTTCCTAGCGGGGGGGCGGGATGAGCAGTTCTTC
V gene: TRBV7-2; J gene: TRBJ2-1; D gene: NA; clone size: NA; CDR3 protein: CASSLDSGSSRDEQFF; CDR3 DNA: TGTGCCAGCAGCTTAGATTCAGGTAGCTCTCGCGATGAGCAGTTCTTC
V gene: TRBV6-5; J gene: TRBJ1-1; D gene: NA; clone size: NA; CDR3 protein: CASRTGQNTEAFF; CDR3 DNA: TGTGCCAGCAGAACAGGTCAGAACACTGAAGCTTTCTTT
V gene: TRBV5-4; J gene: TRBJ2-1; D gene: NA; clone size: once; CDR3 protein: CASSLMGYEQFF; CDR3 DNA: TGTGCCAGCAGCTTAATGGGCTATGAGCAGTTCTTC
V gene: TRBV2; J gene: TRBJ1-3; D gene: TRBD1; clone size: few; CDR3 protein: CASRRDSSGNTIYF; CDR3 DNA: TGTGCCAGCAGGCGGGACAGCTCTGGAAACACCATATATTTT
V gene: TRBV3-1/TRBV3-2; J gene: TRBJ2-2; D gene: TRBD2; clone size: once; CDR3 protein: CASRTRGAGELFF; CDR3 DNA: TGTGCCAGCAGGACTCGGGGGGCCGGGGAGCTGTTTTTT
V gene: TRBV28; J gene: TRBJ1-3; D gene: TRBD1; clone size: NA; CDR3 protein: CASSSLGRQGSGNTIYF; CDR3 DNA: TGTGCCAGCAGCTCCCTGGGAAGACAGGGCTCTGGAAACACCATATATTTT
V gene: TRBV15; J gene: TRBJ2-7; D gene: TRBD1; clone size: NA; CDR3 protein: CATSADRGHYEQYF; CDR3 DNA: TGTGCCACCAGCGCGGACAGGGGGCACTACGAGCAGTACTTC
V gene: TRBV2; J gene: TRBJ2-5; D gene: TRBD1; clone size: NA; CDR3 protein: CAFLRGRGETQYF; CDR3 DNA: TGTGCCTTCCTCAGGGGGCGGGGAGAGACCCAGTACTTC
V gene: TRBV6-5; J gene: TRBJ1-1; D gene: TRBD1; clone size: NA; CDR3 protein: CASSSEAGGNTEAFF; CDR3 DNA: TGTGCCAGCAGTTCAGAAGCAGGGGGTAACACTGAAGCTTTCTTT
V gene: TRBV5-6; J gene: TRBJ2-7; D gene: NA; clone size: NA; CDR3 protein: CASSFGTRQYF; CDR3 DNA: TGTGCCAGCAGCTTTGGAACTAGGCAGTACTTC